Following are 20 T cell receptor beta chains from one sample sequenced in a study of beta chain features in type 1 diabetes. General observations from the study: The study found moderately but significantly shorter TCRB CDR3s in all four CD4+ subsets of Type 1 diabetes patients.

These TCRs are of unknown antigen specificity. The investigators reverse transcribed all of the isolated RNA, so they sequenced expressed TCRB transcripts. Sequencing was performed with immunoSEQ multiplex PCR; in TCRdb, only in-frame clones are kept and a portion is missing. This sample has about 360,000 clones, with 10% to 15% found just once. The sample consisted of naive CD4+ T cells from blood. These receptors all stem from a young woman with type 1 diabetes.

This clone was detected only a few times. The genes are TRBV4-3 and TRBJ2-2; 7 bases map to TRBD1. CDR3 length equals 16 residues. Per the germline V gene, CDR1 is LGHNA and CDR2 is YSLEER. Trimming cost V 1 base and J 3 bases; bases outside gene matches: 5. The CDR3 DNA reads as TGCGCCAGCAGCCAAGCCAGGGGGAAGTACACCGGGGAGCTGTTTTTT. This translates into CASSQARGKYTGELFF.

This chain uses TRBV4-3 with TRBJ2-7, with 7 bases fitting TRBD1. The V gene's germline CDR1 is LGHNA and CDR2 YSLEER. This CDR3 has 14 residues. The V segment lost 1 base and the J segment 5 bases; nucleotides outside the gene matches: 5. The CDR3 bases are TGCGCCAGCAGCCAAGGACAGGGCCGACACGAGCAGTACTTC. This codes for CASSQGQGRHEQYF.

The rearrangement joins TRBV4-3 to TRBJ2-3; D unresolved. Germline-derived CDR1 and CDR2 are LGHNA and YSLEER. V lost 0 bases and J 2 bases, leaving 12 bases between the germline ends. The CDR3 extends over 16 amino acids. Here the CDR3 DNA reads TGCGCCAGCAGCCAAGATTTACGGGTATCCACAGATACGCAGTATTTT. Protein sequence: CASSQDLRVSTDTQYF.

This clone was seen a few times. Other DNA sequences from this sample encode an identical CDR3 as well. J is TRBJ2-3 and V is TRBV7-2, with 7 bases that match TRBD2. J gave up 1 base and V 2 bases, and 0 bases lay outside the gene matches. Germline V gene lookup returns CDR1 SGHTA and CDR2 FQGNSA. CDR3 size: 14 residues. In DNA, the CDR3 is TGTGCCAGCAGCTTAAGCGGGGGCACAGATACGCAGTATTTT. Protein product: CASSLSGGTDTQYF.

This chain links TRBV11-3 with TRBJ1-2; D is perhaps TRBD1 (6 bases). The CDR3 loop spans 13 amino acids. V shed 2 bases and J shed 8 bases, with 12 bases lying between them. Germline CDR1 reads SGHNT; CDR2 reads YENEEA. The CDR3 DNA reads as TGTGCCAGCAGCTTAACTGCAGGGGAAGGCTACACCTTC. Encoded protein: CASSLTAGEGYTF.

V is TRBV15 and J is TRBJ1-1, with D possibly TRBD1 on 6 matching bases. CDR3 size: 12 residues. V was trimmed by 3 bases and J by 8 bases, leaving 10 bases between them. CDR1 is LNHNV and CDR2 is YYDKDF in the germline V gene (reference sequence). The chain's CDR3 is CATSSQGQEAFF. CDR3 coding DNA: TGTGCCACCAGCAGCCAGGGGCAGGAAGCTTTCTTT.

The gene calls are TRBV5-6 and TRBJ1-5; 8 nucleotides align to TRBD1. V lost 2 bases to trimming and J lost 7 bases; unmatched junction nucleotides: 2. The CDR3 covers 13 residues. CDR1 is SGHDT, CDR2 YYEEEE, per germline. CDR3 loop: CASSFDRGQPQHF. CDR3 sequence (DNA): TGTGCCAGCAGCTTCGACAGGGGACAGCCCCAGCATTTT. Filled out from reference TRBV5-6 and TRBJ1-5, the complete variable domain reads DAGVTQSPTHLIKTRGQQVTLRCSPKSGHDTVSWYQQALGQGPQFIFQYYEEEERQRGNFPDRFSGHQFPNYSSELNVNALLLGDSALYLCASSFDRGQPQHFGDGTRLSIL.

This clone was detected only a few times. The chain is built from TRBV5-6 and TRBJ1-4; 7 nucleotides align to TRBD1. CDR3 length: 12 amino acids. J gave up 12 bases and V 2 bases, and 4 bases lay outside the gene matches. Germline loops: CDR1 SGHDT, CDR2 YYEEEE. The CDR3 DNA sequence: TGTGCCAGCAGCTTCGACAGGGTTCAACTGTTTTTT. This sequence encodes CASSFDRVQLFF.

The chain joins TRBV7-2 to TRBJ1-6; possible D gene TRBD1, 6 bases. Trimming took off 5 bases at V and 10 bases at J, with 12 bases between the two ends. Germline V gene sequence: CDR1 SGHTA, CDR2 FQGNSA. This CDR3 comprises 13 residues. The CDR3 reads CASSPNRESPLHF. CDR3 nucleotides: TGTGCCAGCAGCCCCAACAGGGAATCACCCCTCCACTTT.

The chain combines TRBV6-5 with TRBJ2-5; no clear D. Trimming pared 0 bases from V and 4 bases from J, leaving 6 bases between. The CDR3 runs to 13 residues. Per the germline V gene, CDR1 is MNHEY and CDR2 is SVGAGI. This chain's CDR3 is CASSYSYRETQYF. In DNA form, the CDR3 reads TGTGCCAGCAGTTACTCGTATCGAGAGACCCAGTACTTC.

V is TRBV29-1 and J is TRBJ1-4; 7 bases are shared with TRBD1. CDR1 is SQVTM, CDR2 ANQGSEA, per germline. V shed 2 bases and J 8 bases; nucleotides not matched to a gene: 17. The CDR3 runs to 17 residues. CDR3 region: CSVESLATGARGEKLFF. CDR3 nucleotides: TGCAGCGTTGAATCCCTTGCTACAGGGGCCCGCGGAGAAAAACTGTTTTTT. The variable domain in full, with the rest retrieved from reference TRBV29-1 and TRBJ1-4, is SAVISQKPSRDICQRGTSLTIQCQVDSQVTMMFWYRQQPGQSLTLIATANQGSEATYESGFVIDKFPISRPNLTFSTLTVSNMSPEDSSIYLCSVESLATGARGEKLFFGSGTQLSVL.

About this clone: Sequence at one end of the junction differs from germline and may be a read error. The chain combines TRBV5-6 with TRBJ2-7, with TRBD1 matching 8 bases. This CDR3 contains 12 residues. From germline, CDR1 is SGHDT and CDR2 YYEEEE. Written as DNA, the CDR3 is TGTGCCAGCAGCTTGCCTACAGGGGGAATGCACTTC. This gives the protein CASSLPTGGMHF.

The table lists this clone with a few counts. The chain joins TRBV27 to TRBJ2-5; D gene unclear. V was cut by 5 bases and J by 4 bases, with 5 bases left in between. The CDR3 runs to 11 residues. Germline V gene lookup returns CDR1 MNHEY and CDR2 SMNVEV (reference sequence). CDR3 sequence (DNA): TGTGCCAGCAGTCTAGGAGAGACCCAGTACTTC. Residues: CASSLGETQYF.

This clone was picked up a small number of times. In the same sample, other DNA sequences code for this CDR3. This sequence joins TRBV5-1 and TRBJ2-2; 7 bases match TRBD2. J was trimmed by 4 bases and V by 4 bases; bases with no gene match: 1. Germline loops: CDR1 SGHRS, CDR2 YFSETQ. This CDR3 is built from 13 residues. CDR3 region: CASSPGGTGELFF. The CDR3 DNA sequence: TGCGCCAGCAGCCCGGGAGGCACCGGGGAGCTGTTTTTT.

The gene calls are TRBV5-4 and TRBJ2-1; 14 bases are shared with TRBD2. In germline, CDR1 is SGHNT, CDR2 YYREEE (reference sequence). J was trimmed by 12 bases and V by 4 bases; bases with no gene match: 9. The CDR3 runs 15 residues. In nucleotides, the CDR3 is TGTGCCAGCAGCACCGGACTAGCGGGAGGAATTTGGCAGTTCTTC. Translated: CASSTGLAGGIWQFF.

The chain employs TRBV5-1 and TRBJ1-1; D not certain. CDR1 is SGHRS, CDR2 YFSETQ, per germline. This CDR3 comprises 11 residues. Trimming took off 7 bases at V and 8 bases at J, with 12 bases between the two ends. For the CDR3, the DNA is TGCGCCAGCCTCACCGGGTCCGAAGCTTTCTTT. This sequence encodes CASLTGSEAFF.

V usage is TRBV5-5 and J usage is TRBJ2-7; 7 nucleotides align to TRBD1. The CDR3 has 17 residues. In germline, CDR1 is SGHKS, CDR2 YYEKEE (reference sequence). The V gene end was trimmed by 4 bases and the J gene end by 3 bases; junction bases not matched to a gene: 16. The CDR3 protein is CASSRLGGRGYDYEQYF. CDR3 DNA sequence: TGTGCCAGCAGCCGCCTGGGTGGCAGGGGGTACGACTACGAGCAGTACTTC.

The rearrangement uses TRBV30 and TRBJ1-1, with TRBD1 matching over 11 bases. V was clipped by 0 bases and J by 4 bases; unmatched bases: 4. The CDR3 extends over 15 amino acids. Germline-derived CDR1 and CDR2 are GTSNPN and SVGIG (reference sequence). CDR3 sequence (DNA): TGTGCCTGGAGTGTACCCGGGACAGGGGGCACTGAAGCTTTCTTT. It codes for CAWSVPGTGGTEAFF.

This chain uses TRBV12-5 with TRBJ1-4, with 9 nucleotides matching TRBD1. Germline trimming cut 3 bases from V and 16 bases from J; bases unmatched to any gene: 12. The CDR3 covers 14 residues. Germline V lookup: CDR1 LGHNT, CDR2 FRNRAP. The DNA for the CDR3 is TGTGCTAGTGGTTTCTCCACCAGACAGGGGGAGAGGTTTTTT. This gives the protein CASGFSTRQGERFF.

V is TRBV19 and J is TRBJ2-2; D is perhaps TRBD1 (6 bases). The CDR3 contains 14 residues. Trimming took off 6 bases at V and 5 bases at J, with 13 bases between the two ends. Germline values: CDR1 LNHDA, CDR2 SQIVND (reference sequence). The CDR3 loop reads CASRDPGVTGELFF. The CDR3 nucleotides read TGTGCCAGTAGGGACCCAGGGGTTACCGGGGAGCTGTTTTTT.